This T cell receptor (beta chain) was recovered during a study of graft-versus-host responses after intestinal transplantation. TCRdb's copy holds only in-frame clones and misses some; the assay was immunoSEQ multiplex PCR. The table records approximately 10,000 clones, under 35% of them present only once. Responders (roughly 200,000, CFSE-labeled) were co-plated with roughly 200,000 irradiated, violet-dye-labeled stimulators. Trimming left V 2 bases short and J 2 bases short, with 13 bases between. Looked up from germline, CDR1 is MGHRA and CDR2 is YSYEKL. The CDR3 extends over 16 amino acids. The table lists this clone with a few counts.

This chain connects TRBV4-1 to TRBJ2-1; weak D call: TRBD1 (6 bases). The sequence was obtained from a human patient who received an intestinal transplant. Sequencing used alloreactive CD8+ T cells from a mixed lymphocyte reaction culture, obtained before intestinal transplant. The subset was: CFSE-low proliferating T cells sorted from roughly six-day pre-transplant mixed lymphocyte reaction (GvH or HvG direction). CDR3 in amino acids: CASSQLVGAAYNEQFF. For the CDR3, the DNA is TGCGCCAGCAGCCAATTGGTGGGGGCGGCCTACAATGAGCAGTTCTTC.